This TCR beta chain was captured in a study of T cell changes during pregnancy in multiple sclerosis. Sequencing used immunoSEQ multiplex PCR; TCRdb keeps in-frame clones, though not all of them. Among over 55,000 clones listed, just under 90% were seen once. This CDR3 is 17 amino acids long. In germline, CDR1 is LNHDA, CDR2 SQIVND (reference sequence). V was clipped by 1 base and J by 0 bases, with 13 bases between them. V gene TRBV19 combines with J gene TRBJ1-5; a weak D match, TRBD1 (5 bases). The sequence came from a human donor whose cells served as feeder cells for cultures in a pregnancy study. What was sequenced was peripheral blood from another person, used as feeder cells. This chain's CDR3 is CASSIGDSFYSNQPQHF. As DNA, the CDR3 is TGTGCCAGTAGTATAGGTGACAGTTTCTATAGCAATCAGCCCCAGCATTTT.